The clone carrying this T cell receptor beta chain has ten or more counts. Its cognate antigen is unknown. The data were taken from a study of identical twins. Study-level findings and limits: Interpretation of the results relied on cross-sectional statistical analysis and not on following the same donors. Low generation-probability sequences were in excess among twin-shared out-of-frame alpha sequences. Partly confounded zero-insertion analyses could result from invariant MAIT and iNKT cells.

TCRdb re-called the 5' RACE reads with MiXCR, one entry per CDR3 protein. The sample shows around 680,000 distinct CDR3 sequences, 8.6% of them seen only once. The V and J ends lost 1 base and 4 bases respectively, with 8 bases between them. Germline V lookup: CDR1 SNHLY, CDR2 FYNNEI. This CDR3 has 13 amino acids. A further study also used this sample, focusing on yellow fever vaccine responses in identical twins. Per that study: Twins reportedly appeared to share part of their vaccine T cell response while keeping part individual.

The chain links TRBV2 to TRBJ2-7; D is unclear. The TCR was taken from a woman under 30 in good health. Source material: PBMCs. The CDR3 reads CASSEETLYEQYF. In nucleotides, the CDR3 is TGTGCCAGCAGTGAAGAAACTCTATACGAGCAGTACTTC.